This TCR beta chain was recorded in a study of T cells in Graves' hyperthyroidism and ophthalmopathy. The overall study: Blood from the periphery was taken at initial diagnosis, before any treatment.

Amplification of TCR beta CDR3 regions was performed using RNA transcripts as template. The study used the HTBI primer set for a first-round RT-PCR of the TCR CDR3. Via MiXCR, TCRdb re-called the multiplex PCR reads, giving one row per CDR3 protein. The profile shows roughly 350,000 distinct CDR3 sequences, more than 12% of them singletons. From germline, CDR1 is SGHTS and CDR2 YDEGEE. V shed 2 bases and J shed 0 bases, with 13 bases lying between them. The CDR3 runs to 16 residues. In its sample, this clonotype was seen many times. The chain uses TRBV5-8 and TRBJ2-3, with D possibly called TRBD1 or TRBD2 (6 bases each). Specimen: blood. The clonotype was recovered from a woman aged 25 to 45 with Graves' ophthalmopathy. The CDR3 bases are TGTGCCAGCAGCTTTTTCGGGGGCACTAGCACAGATACGCAGTATTTT. Translated: CASSFFGGTSTDTQYF. Together with reference TRBV5-8 and TRBJ2-3, the CDR3 gives the full variable domain: EAGVTQSPTHLIKTRGQQATLRCSPISGHTSVYWYQQALGLGLQFLLWYDEGEERNRGNFPPRFSGRQFPNYSSELNVNALELEDSALYLCASSFFGGTSTDTQYFGPGTRLTVL.